The 30 T cell receptor beta chains below all came from one sample that was sequenced in a study of neurological immune-mediated disorders. One entry per CDR3 protein results from TCRdb running MiXCR on the 5' RACE reads. The sample has about 95,000 distinct CDR3 sequences, about 3.8% seen once. The sequencing input was PBMCs. The receptors derive from a young woman with multiple sclerosis.

This clonotype showed up just a few times. The chain uses TRBV5-1 and TRBJ2-3, with 11 bases aligning to TRBD2. CDR3 length: 17 amino acids. J lost 6 bases, V lost 0 bases, and 9 bases had no gene match. Germline CDR1 SGHRS, CDR2 YFSETQ. The CDR3, as DNA: TGCGCCAGCAGCTTGGTTAGCGGGGGGGCCGGAGCTGATACGCAGTATTTT. Translated: CASSLVSGGAGADTQYF.

This clonotype came up many times. The genes are TRBV18 and TRBJ2-1, with D perhaps TRBD1 (5 bases). Germline V gene lookup returns CDR1 KGHSH and CDR2 LQKENI. The CDR3 consists of 16 residues. V gave up 3 bases and J gave up 0 bases, with 12 bases separating them. The CDR3 DNA follows: TGTGCCAGCTCACCTCCACAGGCCCTCTCCTACAATGAGCAGTTCTTC. Encoded protein: CASSPPQALSYNEQFF.

This clonotype was seen ten or more times. The chain links TRBV5-5 to TRBJ2-1, with 9 bases identical to TRBD2. The CDR3 loop spans 16 amino acids. The ends lost 2 bases at V and 8 bases at J; junction bases unmatched: 11. Germline CDR1 and CDR2: SGHKS and YYEKEE (reference sequence). CDR3 DNA sequence: TGTGCCAGCAGCTTTAAACCCTGGACTAGCGTGCATGAGCAGTTCTTC. This codes for CASSFKPWTSVHEQFF.

This clonotype was found many times. V is TRBV10-3 and J is TRBJ2-3; 8 bases map to TRBD2. V shed 10 bases and J 2 bases; nucleotides not matched to a gene: 11. Germline V gene sequence: CDR1 ENHRY, CDR2 SYGVKD. This CDR3 has 15 amino acids. CDR3 bases: TGTGCCACCGCTTTCCGGGAGGGCATCACAGATACGCAGTATTTT. Protein sequence: CATAFREGITDTQYF.

Concerning this clonotype: This could be a read error, since a much larger clone is one nucleotide away. The V call is TRBV6-6, the J call TRBJ1-5; the match to TRBD1 covers 8 bases. The CDR3 extends over 15 amino acids. Germline V gives CDR1 MNHNY, CDR2 SVGAGI (reference sequence). CDR3 sequence (DNA): TGTGCCAGCAGTTACTCGAAGACAGGGGATCAGCCCCAGAATTTT. Residues: CASSYSKTGDQPQNF.

This clonotype has at least ten counts. The rearrangement uses TRBV12-3 or TRBV12-4 and TRBJ1-3; 7 nucleotides line up with TRBD1. This CDR3 region has 15 residues. V shed 6 bases, J shed 2 bases, and the junction held 7 bases outside the gene matches. The CDR3: CASRATGRAGNTIYF. The CDR3 nucleotides are TGTGCCAGCAGGGCGACAGGGAGGGCTGGAAACACCATATATTTT.

This clonotype was detected ten times or more. V gene TRBV4-1 combines with J gene TRBJ2-1; 14 bases map to TRBD2. Germline V gene sequence: CDR1 MGHRA, CDR2 YSYEKL. The V segment lost 6 bases and the J segment 8 bases; nucleotides outside the gene matches: 12. The CDR3 sequence is 17 residues long. The CDR3 spells CASRQAGLAGGTDEQFF. The DNA for the CDR3 is TGCGCCAGCAGGCAGGCCGGACTAGCGGGGGGAACGGATGAGCAGTTCTTC.

This clonotype was seen at least ten times. The chain couples TRBV7-9 to TRBJ2-7; 9 nucleotides match TRBD2. V dropped 7 bases and J dropped 2; count of bases not matched to a gene: 6. This CDR3 has 14 amino acids. The germline CDR1 and CDR2 sequences are SEHNR and FQNEAQ (reference sequence). The CDR3 sequence: CASTISGGAYEQYF. The CDR3, as DNA: TGTGCCAGCACCATTAGCGGGGGAGCCTACGAGCAGTACTTC.

In nucleotides, the CDR3 is TGTGCCAGCACCTCCACTAGCTATGTGCAGTTCTTC. It is translated as CASTSTSYVQFF. The chain is built from TRBV7-8 and TRBJ2-1; tentatively, D is TRBD2 (6 bases). The CDR3 loop spans 12 amino acids. Germline values: CDR1 SGHVS, CDR2 FQNEAQ. V was trimmed by 7 bases and J by 12 bases, leaving 16 bases between them.

This clonotype was recorded at least ten times. The chain carries TRBV20-1 and TRBJ2-7, with 12 positions matching TRBD2. The V gene end was trimmed by 0 bases and the J gene end by 3 bases; junction bases not matched to a gene: 6. Germline values: CDR1 DFQATT, CDR2 SNEGSKA (reference sequence). The CDR3 has 16 residues. Here the CDR3 reads CSARDLRTSGDYEQYF. The CDR3 region has the DNA TGCAGTGCTAGAGATCTCAGGACTAGCGGGGACTACGAGCAGTACTTC.

This clonotype was found many times. The rearrangement joins TRBV5-1 to TRBJ2-7, with D maybe TRBD2 (5 bases). The CDR3 consists of 15 residues. The germline V gene encodes CDR1 SGHRS and CDR2 YFSETQ. The germline V and J ends were trimmed by 0 bases and 3 bases, with 13 bases remaining between them. CDR3 DNA: TGCGCCAGCAGCTTGGGTACGGGAACCAACTACGAGCAGTACTTC. Translation gives CASSLGTGTNYEQYF.

V gene TRBV10-3 combines with J gene TRBJ2-3; 9 bases align to TRBD1. V shed 6 bases, J shed 6 bases, and the junction held 4 bases outside the gene matches. This CDR3 has 13 amino acids. Germline values: CDR1 ENHRY, CDR2 SYGVKD. The CDR3 nucleotides are TGTGCCATCAGGATACAGGGGGCCGATACGCAGTATTTT. It encodes CAIRIQGADTQYF.

This clonotype was counted at least ten times. This sequence joins TRBV20-1 and TRBJ2-7; D is undetermined. The V and J ends lost 5 bases and 5 bases respectively, with 13 bases between them. This CDR3 is 12 amino acids long. The germline gives CDR1 DFQATT, CDR2 SNEGSKA (reference sequence). CDR3 amino acids: CSADTAPNEQYF. The CDR3, as DNA: TGCAGTGCTGACACAGCGCCTAACGAGCAGTACTTC.

This clonotype has ten or more counts. This chain connects TRBV5-1 to TRBJ2-6; the D is unclear. This CDR3 region has 15 residues. Germline CDR1 SGHRS, CDR2 YFSETQ. Trimming removed 0 bases at V and 0 bases at J, with 4 bases between. CDR3 region: CASSLGSSGANVLTF. CDR3 nucleotide sequence: TGCGCCAGCAGCTTGGGAAGCTCTGGGGCCAACGTCCTGACTTTC.

This clonotype was observed at least ten times. The J gene is TRBJ2-1, the V gene TRBV11-3; 10 nucleotides agree with TRBD1. V lost 5 bases and J lost 10; bases outside the gene matches: 14. Germline V gene sequence: CDR1 SGHNT, CDR2 YENEEA. This CDR3 has 16 residues. In nucleotides, the CDR3 is TGTGCCAGCAGCACGGGACAGGGGATGCCCGGGGGAGAGCAGTTCTTC. Translating it yields CASSTGQGMPGGEQFF. The full variable domain, its missing parts supplied by reference TRBV11-3 and TRBJ2-1, is EAGVVQSPRYKIIEKKQPVAFWCNPISGHNTLYWYLQNLGQGPELLIRYENEEAVDDSQLPKDRFSAERLKGVDSTLKIQPAELGDSAVYLCASSTGQGMPGGEQFFGPGTRLTVL.

The J gene is TRBJ2-5, the V gene TRBV5-1; D unclear. This CDR3 has 16 amino acids. In germline, CDR1 is SGHRS, CDR2 YFSETQ. V lost 4 bases and J lost 3, with 19 bases in between. CDR3 region: CASSPEGAGHKETQYF. The CDR3 DNA reads TGCGCCAGCAGCCCAGAAGGAGCAGGCCATAAAGAGACCCAGTACTTC.

There are many counts of this clonotype. The chain carries TRBV4-3 and TRBJ2-1; 10 nucleotides align to TRBD2. The trim removed 0 bases at V and 8 bases at J, leaving 7 bases unmatched. This CDR3 has 16 residues. Germline values: CDR1 LGHNA, CDR2 YSLEER. The CDR3 reads CASSQDFASGSYEQFF. In DNA form, the CDR3 reads TGCGCCAGCAGCCAAGATTTCGCTAGCGGGAGCTATGAGCAGTTCTTC.

This clonotype was picked up many times. The chain couples TRBV5-1 to TRBJ2-1, with 7 bases lining up with TRBD2. The ends lost 4 bases at V and 5 bases at J; junction bases unmatched: 12. Germline V lookup: CDR1 SGHRS, CDR2 YFSETQ. CDR3 length: 16 residues. CDR3 coding DNA: TGCGCCAGCAGCGGGAGCGGGGTCTGGGTGAACAATGAGCAGTTCTTC. Translated: CASSGSGVWVNNEQFF.

This clonotype was seen a handful of times. The chain employs TRBV19 and TRBJ2-3; D is perhaps TRBD2 (6 bases). This CDR3 is 17 amino acids long. Germline loops: CDR1 LNHDA, CDR2 SQIVND (reference sequence). The V gene lost 4 bases and the J gene lost 2 bases, with 19 bases spanning the gap. As DNA, the CDR3 is TGTGCCAGTAGTACGCCTCGGGGTGGCGGGACCACAGATACGCAGTATTTT. Protein product: CASSTPRGGGTTDTQYF.

This clonotype came up many times. This rearrangement joins TRBV5-1 to TRBJ2-3; D not resolved. Germline V gene sequence: CDR1 SGHRS, CDR2 YFSETQ. V was trimmed by 4 bases and J by 4 bases, leaving 22 bases between them. The CDR3 sequence is 17 residues long. The CDR3 loop reads CASSAGSGKYVADTQYF. Written as DNA, the CDR3 is TGCGCCAGCAGCGCAGGATCTGGGAAATATGTGGCAGATACGCAGTATTTT.

This clonotype was recorded at least ten times. DNA of the CDR3: TGCGCCAGCAGCTTGTCAACCAGGCAAGAGACCCAGTACTTC. This encodes CASSLSTRQETQYF. The chain is built from TRBV5-1 and TRBJ2-5; D ambiguous. This CDR3 has 14 amino acids. Germline CDR1 and CDR2: SGHRS and YFSETQ. V lost 1 base, J lost 2 bases, and 9 bases lay in between.

The genes are TRBV3-1 and TRBJ2-2; D may be TRBD1 (6 bases). This CDR3 spans 17 amino acids. CDR1 is LGHDT and CDR2 is YNNKEL in the germline V gene (reference sequence). V lost 5 bases and J 2 bases, leaving 18 bases between the germline ends. The CDR3 spells CASSYEAGTSNTGELFF. CDR3 in DNA: TGTGCCAGCAGCTACGAAGCCGGGACAAGCAACACCGGGGAGCTGTTTTTT.

There are many counts of this clonotype. The chain recombines TRBV27 with TRBJ1-2; D is undetermined. Deletions cut 3 bases from V and 6 bases from J, with 11 bases between. In germline, CDR1 is MNHEY, CDR2 SMNVEV (reference sequence). The CDR3 runs to 13 residues. The CDR3 nucleotides read TGTGCCAGCAGTTTTGTGGGCAGTAATGGCTACACCTTC. It specifies CASSFVGSNGYTF.

This clonotype occurred many times. The chain is built from TRBV20-1 and TRBJ2-7; D is tentatively TRBD1 or TRBD2 (5 bases each). The CDR3 runs 14 residues. CDR1 is DFQATT and CDR2 is SNEGSKA in the germline V gene (reference sequence). Trimming cost V 5 bases and J 1 base, with 15 bases left between them. The CDR3 loop is CSAEQSGRSYEQYF. CDR3 DNA sequence: TGCAGTGCTGAACAATCGGGACGGTCCTACGAGCAGTACTTC.

This clonotype was observed at least ten times. This chain links TRBV11-2 with TRBJ2-5; possibly TRBD1 or TRBD2 for D (6 bases each). This CDR3 region has 14 residues. Trimming took off 4 bases at V and 4 bases at J, with 13 bases between the two ends. The germline V gene has CDR1 SGHAT and CDR2 FQNNGV. The CDR3 nucleotides are TGTGCCAGCAGCTATCGGGGGCCTGGAGAGACCCAGTACTTC. This translates into CASSYRGPGETQYF.

This clonotype was picked up many times. The chain joins TRBV6-5 to TRBJ1-2; 7 nucleotides line up with TRBD1. The V segment lost 4 bases and the J segment 3 bases; nucleotides outside the gene matches: 2. This CDR3 spans 13 amino acids. CDR1 and CDR2 from the germline V gene are MNHEY and SVGAGI. This CDR3 reads CASSWDSDYGYTF. The CDR3 DNA reads TGTGCCAGCAGTTGGGACAGCGACTATGGCTACACCTTC.

The rearrangement joins TRBV11-2 to TRBJ1-6; perhaps TRBD1 as D (5 bases). The germline V gene encodes CDR1 SGHAT and CDR2 FQNNGV. CDR3 length: 16 amino acids. Trimming took 2 bases from V and 0 from J, leaving 8 bases between them. This CDR3 reads CASSLIGGSYNSPLHF. The CDR3 coding sequence is TGTGCCAGCAGCTTAATCGGGGGCTCCTATAATTCACCCCTCCACTTT.

The rearrangement uses TRBV5-1 and TRBJ1-1, with unresolved D. There are 14 residues in the CDR3. The V gene's germline CDR1 is SGHRS and CDR2 YFSETQ. V lost 3 bases and J 5 bases, leaving 14 bases between the germline ends. The CDR3 sequence: CASSSFSGQTEAFF. As DNA, the CDR3 is TGCGCCAGCAGCTCGTTCTCTGGGCAGACTGAAGCTTTCTTT.

This clonotype was seen many times. The chain combines TRBV5-1 with TRBJ2-7; D is tentatively TRBD1 or TRBD2 (5 bases each). This CDR3 region has 14 residues. The V end lost 4 bases, the J end lost 6 bases, and 17 bases lay between the germline ends. Germline lookup yields CDR1 SGHRS and CDR2 YFSETQ. The CDR3 spells CASSGGPGTGEQYF. The CDR3 bases are TGCGCCAGCAGCGGGGGACCGGGGACGGGCGAGCAGTACTTC.

This clonotype was seen at least ten times. This sequence joins TRBV7-2 and TRBJ2-1, with 12 bases lining up with TRBD1. V gave up 5 bases and J gave up 7 bases; unmatched junction bases: 9. This CDR3 comprises 16 residues. Germline lookup yields CDR1 SGHTA and CDR2 FQGNSA. The CDR3: CASSKIRDRGLNEQFF. The CDR3 DNA reads as TGTGCCAGCAGCAAAATACGGGACAGGGGGCTGAATGAGCAGTTCTTC.